This T cell receptor (beta chain) is drawn from a study of shared clonotypes between healthy human individuals. Points from the study as a whole: Rarefaction curves obtained for sorted subsets showed sequencing incomplete despite large depth.

Naive CD8 cells lacked CD45RO, underwent positive selection for CCR7 and left out terminally differentiated effector memory CD45RA+ cells. The material for each subset, its genomic DNA, was split evenly across several immunoSEQ plates. Here immunoSEQ multiplex PCR was the method, and the copy in TCRdb shows in-frame clones only, minus some. The repertoire holds roughly 2,000,000 clones, with about 94% as singletons. Germline V gives CDR1 ENHRY, CDR2 SYGVKD. Deletions cut 2 bases from V and 6 bases from J, with 20 bases between. This CDR3 region has 16 residues. Comment on this clone: Its target is not known.

The sample was naive CD8+ T cells from PBMCs. The chain carries TRBV10-3 and TRBJ2-7; D tentatively reads TRBD1 or TRBD2 (5 bases each). The source is a man aged 18 to 30 in good health. Some clones in this sample may be carry-over from other donors' samples. The CDR3 reads CAISEGSVRGPGEQYF. Here the CDR3 DNA reads TGTGCCATCAGTGAGGGGTCCGTGAGGGGTCCTGGCGAGCAGTACTTC.